This TCR beta chain emerged from a study of glioma-infiltrating T cells (dated by TCRdb to 2016 to 2018). For the wider study: Sequencing of TCR alpha- and beta-chain repertoires was performed on glioma tissue, on non-neoplastic brain tissue, and on matched peripheral blood mononuclear cells. To measure how far tissue and blood T-cell populations diverged, each tissue-infiltrating repertoire was compared against the peripheral blood repertoire of the same patient. Three low-grade glioma patients, under ten primary glioblastoma patients, and three non-glioma patients who contributed non-neoplastic brain tissue made up the paired cohort. General conclusions and limits of the study: Very few CDR3 sequences were found to be shared between tissue and blood, and this scarcity was attributed to high CDR3 diversity and limited sampling. VJ-independent divergence between tissue and blood was lower than expected in non-neoplastic patients but higher than expected in all gliomas, particularly low-grade gliomas. Group comparisons rested on small numbers: three non-neoplastic, three low-grade glioma and roughly eight glioblastoma patients.

This clonotype was seen more than once but under ten times. The specificity of this receptor is unknown. Base qualities are not recorded, but no much larger clone differs from it by a single base. The CDR3 has 12 amino acids, counting the end cysteine and phenylalanine. Only the CDR3 part of the read is kept: 36 bases, read in frame from the first base. Trimming at the junction amounts to 0 bases on V and 8 bases on J, and the germline ends lie 5 bases apart. Looking up the germline V gene yields CDR1 SGHTA and CDR2 FQGNSA. The iRepertoire nested amplicon-rescue multiplex PCR (arm-PCR) platform was used to amplify TCR alpha and beta CDR3 regions from RNA. The input for one-step reverse transcription and amplification was 100-400 ng of tissue mRNA or PBMC total RNA. Following bead purification, Illumina adapters were added through a secondary multiplex PCR, and the libraries were then gel-purified between 200 and 400 bp. Internal 6-nucleotide barcodes were carried by the libraries and were used for demultiplexing. Sequencing of the libraries was done on an Illumina MiSeq using 2x220 or 2x250 nucleotide paired-end reads. In the authors' own workflow: Paired reads were merged using FLASH 1.2.11 and aligned with BWA-MEM to the GRCh37 human genome, and TRA and TRB reads were then extracted. An IMGT-derived reference of cassette sequences and CDR3 motifs, with pseudogenes included, was used for V and J assignment. Reads were translated in three frames, and productive CDR3s were defined as those with a C...FGXG motif and no stop codons. Clonotypes were defined as unique combinations of V-J cassette pair and CDR3 amino acid sequence. Hamming distance filtering was applied to reads, with thresholds set by the sequence error rate of each sample in mapped regions. TCRdb's own reprocessing of the public reads used fastp at Q25 and MiXCR and kept productive beta chains. Duplicate CDR3 protein sequences are folded into a single record with the most common DNA and genes. These V and J calls originate from TCRdb's pipeline instead of the authors' own analysis. Present in this sample are some 150,000 distinct CDR3 sequences, roughly two fifths of which were seen just once. The top ten hold 15% to 25% of the sample.

The rearranged segments are TRBV7-2 and TRBJ2-1; the D gene cannot be resolved reliably. The sequence was obtained from a human donor with low-grade glioma or glioblastoma, undergoing nonglioma brain surgery, or in good health (not recorded which). Sequenced input: glioma tissue, nonneoplastic brain tissue, or PBMCs (not recorded which). Read as DNA, the sequence is TGTGCCAGCAGCTTAGCGCACCATGAGCAGTTCTTC. This encodes CASSLAHHEQFF. With the rest looked up from the reference TRBV7-2 and TRBJ2-1 genes rather than sequenced, the full variable domain is GAGVSQSPSNKVTEKGKDVELRCDPISGHTALYWYRQSLGQGLEFLIYFQGNSAPDKSGLPSDRFSAERTGGSVSTLTIQRTQQEDSAVYLCASSLAHHEQFFGPGTRLTVL.